These 5 T cell receptor beta chains originate from one sample sequenced in a study of cytomegalovirus exposure and HLA in healthy donors. It was with 60 Vbeta and 13 Jbeta primers that the PCR ran. The protocol was immunoSEQ multiplex PCR, while the TCRdb copy is restricted to in-frame clones and leaves out a portion. The data show approximately 150,000 clones, with just over 65% seen just once and around 6% held by the top ten. Sequences were obtained from PBMCs. These receptors came from an older woman in good health and CMV-seronegative.

This clone was detected once. V usage is TRBV7-2 and J usage is TRBJ2-7, with 7 bases fitting TRBD2. CDR1 and CDR2 (germline): SGHTA, FQGNSA. This CDR3 has 15 residues. Trimming cost V 5 bases and J 3 bases; bases outside gene matches: 10. CDR3 DNA sequence: TGTGCCAGCAGCACAGCAGGCGGGAGTATCTACGAGCAGTACTTC. It yields the protein CASSTAGGSIYEQYF.

This clone was recorded a few times. The chain combines TRBV6-5 with TRBJ1-1, with a possible D match to TRBD1 (5 bases). CDR1 and CDR2 (germline): MNHEY, SVGAGI. V was shortened by 6 bases and J by 1 base, with 12 bases between the two germline ends. The CDR3 loop spans 14 amino acids. Here the CDR3 reads CASRLNDRNTEAFF. In DNA, the CDR3 is TGTGCCAGCAGACTCAATGACAGGAACACTGAAGCTTTCTTT.

The chain links TRBV9 to TRBJ1-1, with D hard to call. The V end lost 0 bases, the J end lost 6 bases, and 9 bases lay between the germline ends. The germline V gene has CDR1 SGDLS and CDR2 YYNGEE. The CDR3 totals 13 residues. In DNA, the CDR3 is TGTGCCAGCAGCGTAGGAGGGTCCTCTGAAGCTTTCTTT. It translates to CASSVGGSSEAFF.

CDR3 residues: CASSLNSGGGTDTQYF. CDR3 coding DNA: TGTGCCAGCAGCCTCAATAGCGGGGGCGGGACAGATACGCAGTATTTT. The chain is built from TRBV7-2 and TRBJ2-3, with TRBD2 matching 9 bases. CDR1 is SGHTA, CDR2 FQGNSA, per germline. The CDR3 totals 16 residues. The J segment lost 3 bases and the V segment lost 5 bases, leaving 9 bases of the junction unmatched.

A note on this clone: Other DNA variants within this sample encode the same CDR3. The chain carries TRBV7-2 and TRBJ2-1; possible D gene TRBD1, 8 bases. The CDR3 has 12 amino acids. Between the trimmed V and J ends, which lost 6 bases and 9 bases, there was a span of 12 bases. CDR1 and CDR2 from the germline V gene are SGHTA and FQGNSA. CDR3 sequence: CASSYRGGEQFF. As DNA, the CDR3 is TGTGCCAGCAGTTACAGGGGGGGTGAGCAGTTCTTC.